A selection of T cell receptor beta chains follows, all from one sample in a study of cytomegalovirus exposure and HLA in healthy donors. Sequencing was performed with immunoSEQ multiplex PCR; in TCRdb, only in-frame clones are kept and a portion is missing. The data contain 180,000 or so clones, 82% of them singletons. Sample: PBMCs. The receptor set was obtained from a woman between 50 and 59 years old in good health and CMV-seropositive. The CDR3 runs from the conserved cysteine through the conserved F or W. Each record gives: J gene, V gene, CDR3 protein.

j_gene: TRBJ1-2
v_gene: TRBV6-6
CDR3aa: CASGNREGDYGYTF

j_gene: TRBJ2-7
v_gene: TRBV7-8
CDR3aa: CASSLSPASGRVREEQYF

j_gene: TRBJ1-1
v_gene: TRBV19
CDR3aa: CASLGGGITEAFF

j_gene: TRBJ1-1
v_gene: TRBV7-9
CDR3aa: CASSPQGARITEAFF

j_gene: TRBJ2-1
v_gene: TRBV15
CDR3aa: CATSTAGESYNEQFF

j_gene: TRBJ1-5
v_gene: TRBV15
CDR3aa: CATSRDLQPQHF

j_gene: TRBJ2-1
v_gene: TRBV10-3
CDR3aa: CAISLTSGGSSEQFF

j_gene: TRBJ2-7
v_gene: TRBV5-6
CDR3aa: CASSLVTGTGVYEQYF

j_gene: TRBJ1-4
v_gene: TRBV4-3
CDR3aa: CASSQPGQENEKLFF

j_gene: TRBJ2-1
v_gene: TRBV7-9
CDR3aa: CASSLGDKNEQFF

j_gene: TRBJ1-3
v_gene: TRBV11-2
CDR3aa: CASRPGGYLSGNTIYF

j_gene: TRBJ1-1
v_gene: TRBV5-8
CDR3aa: CASSGGEAFF

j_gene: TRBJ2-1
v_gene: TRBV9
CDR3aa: CASSHRAEPYNEQFF

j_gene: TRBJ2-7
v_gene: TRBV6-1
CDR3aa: CASSGRTQNYEQYF

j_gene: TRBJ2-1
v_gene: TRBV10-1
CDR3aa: CASSESIRLGGILDEQFF

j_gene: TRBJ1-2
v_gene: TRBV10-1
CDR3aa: CASSETRTGLGGYTF

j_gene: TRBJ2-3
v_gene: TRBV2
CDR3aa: CASSEAGTSGRTDTQYF

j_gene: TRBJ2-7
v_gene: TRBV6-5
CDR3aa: CASSTDRVNYEQYF

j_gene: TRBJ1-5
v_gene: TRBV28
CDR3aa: CASSFYRGNNQPQHF

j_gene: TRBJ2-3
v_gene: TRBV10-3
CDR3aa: CAINSGLAETDTQYF

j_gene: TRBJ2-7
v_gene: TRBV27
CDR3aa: CASSPSGGAYEQYF

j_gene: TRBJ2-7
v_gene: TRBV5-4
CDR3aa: CASSPTSGSAEQYF

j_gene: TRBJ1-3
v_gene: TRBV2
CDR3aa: CASSARGLLNTIYF

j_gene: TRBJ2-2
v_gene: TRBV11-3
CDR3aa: CASSAGLKNTGELFF

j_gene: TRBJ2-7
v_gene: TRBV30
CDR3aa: CAWSAASGSYEQYF

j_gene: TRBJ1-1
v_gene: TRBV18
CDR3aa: CASSPRQVRNTEAFF

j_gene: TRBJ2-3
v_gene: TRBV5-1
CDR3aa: CASSLGGYTDTQYF

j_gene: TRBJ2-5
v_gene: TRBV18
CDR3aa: CASSPVAETQYF

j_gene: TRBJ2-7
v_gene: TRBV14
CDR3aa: CASMTRMIIYEQYF

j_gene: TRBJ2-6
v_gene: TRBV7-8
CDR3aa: CASSLAPLSGANVLTF

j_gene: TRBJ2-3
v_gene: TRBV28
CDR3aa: CASSLGQAVVRRIQARDTQYF

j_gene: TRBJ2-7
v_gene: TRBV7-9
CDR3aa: CASRAGLVDEQYF

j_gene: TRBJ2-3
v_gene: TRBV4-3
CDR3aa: CASSQEAGGAGLWDTQYF

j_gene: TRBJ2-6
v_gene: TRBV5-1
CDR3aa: CASSLALSGANVLTF

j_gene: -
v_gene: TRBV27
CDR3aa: CASSLRRGRDEQYF

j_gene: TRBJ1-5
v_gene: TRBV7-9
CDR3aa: CASSQDAQPQHF

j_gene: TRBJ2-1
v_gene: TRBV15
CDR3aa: CATSRAAGSSYNEQFF

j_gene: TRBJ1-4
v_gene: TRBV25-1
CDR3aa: CASAQGANEKLFF

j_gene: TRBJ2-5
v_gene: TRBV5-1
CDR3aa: CASSLATGSTPLDF

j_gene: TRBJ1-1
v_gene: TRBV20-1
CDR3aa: CASRVNTEAFF

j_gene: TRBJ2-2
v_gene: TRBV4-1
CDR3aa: CARGEENTGELFF

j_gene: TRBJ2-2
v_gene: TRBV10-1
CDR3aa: CASSPQGTGELFF

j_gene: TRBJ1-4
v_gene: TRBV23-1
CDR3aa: CASSQSREKLFF

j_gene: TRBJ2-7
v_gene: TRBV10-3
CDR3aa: CATGLAGHEQYF

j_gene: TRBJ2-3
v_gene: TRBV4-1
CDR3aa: CASSQLTGTGGTDTQYF

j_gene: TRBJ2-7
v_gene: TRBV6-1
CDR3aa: CASSTLAGPYEQYF

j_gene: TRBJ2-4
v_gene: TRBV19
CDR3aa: CASSIGQGRAKNIQYF

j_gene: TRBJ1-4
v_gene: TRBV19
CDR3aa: CASRKLLGEKLFF

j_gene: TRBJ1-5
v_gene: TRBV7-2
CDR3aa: CASSPRVLGSNQPQHF

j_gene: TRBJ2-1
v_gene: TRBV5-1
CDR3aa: CASSWTGPNEQFF

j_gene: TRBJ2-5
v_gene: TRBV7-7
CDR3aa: CASSAGLAVQETQYF

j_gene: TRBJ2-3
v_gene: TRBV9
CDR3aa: CASSAIAGATDTQYF

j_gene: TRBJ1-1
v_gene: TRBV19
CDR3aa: CASKEDTGTEAFF

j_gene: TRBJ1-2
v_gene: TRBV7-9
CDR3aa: CASSLGQNYGYTF

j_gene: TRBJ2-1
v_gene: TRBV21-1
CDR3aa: CASSNGREDYNEQFF